Below, 25 T cell receptor beta chains from the same sample are listed, as sequenced in a study of T cell responses to AZD1222 COVID-19 vaccine (dated by TCRdb to the early 2020s). Library preparation used the immunoSEQ multiplex PCR assay. TCRdb limited this immuneACCESS table to in-frame rearrangements with V and J called. A share of clones is missing; checked studies link under half to unresolved V genes, and the rest is unexplained. Within this sample are about 180,000 clones, with around 90% of them counted one time only. Together, the top ten hold 2.6% of the sample. The intended sense of this specimen's time point label: baseline before first vaccination. The material was peripheral blood, obtained on day 0 of AZD1222 vaccination. The receptors were sampled from an adult in good health.

The rearrangement uses TRBV5-4 and TRBJ1-1; D not resolved. This CDR3 region has 12 residues. The V gene's germline CDR1 is SGHNT and CDR2 YYREEE (reference sequence). V lost 0 bases and J 10 bases, leaving 10 bases between the germline ends. CDR3 amino acids: CASSLDGEGAFF. CDR3 coding DNA: TGTGCCAGCAGCTTGGACGGGGAAGGAGCTTTCTTT.

The gene calls are TRBV30 and TRBJ1-4; maybe TRBD1 (5 bases). The V gene lost 2 bases and the J gene lost 6 bases, with 13 bases spanning the gap. From germline, CDR1 is GTSNPN and CDR2 SVGIG (reference sequence). The CDR3 is made up of 14 amino acids. The CDR3: CAWSPGNGHEKLFF. The CDR3 DNA sequence: TGTGCCTGGAGTCCAGGGAACGGGCATGAAAAACTGTTTTTT.

The chain recombines TRBV6-5 with TRBJ2-2; D call uncertain. Germline V gene data show CDR1 as MNHEY and CDR2 as SVGAGI. This CDR3 spans 15 amino acids. The ends were cut back, 7 bases at V and 1 base at J, with 13 bases in the middle. CDR3 amino acids: CASTWNSRNTGELFF. The DNA of the CDR3 is TGTGCCAGCACCTGGAACTCAAGGAACACCGGGGAGCTGTTTTTT.

This rearrangement joins TRBV30 to TRBJ1-1; D is undetermined. V was clipped by 0 bases and J by 12 bases, with 20 bases between them. Germline values: CDR1 GTSNPN, CDR2 SVGIG (reference sequence). This CDR3 is 14 amino acids long. The CDR3 region is CAWSVSGIVRHPFF. CDR3 DNA sequence: TGTGCCTGGAGTGTATCGGGGATCGTACGGCACCCTTTCTTT.

This sequence joins TRBV19 and TRBJ2-2; 11 bases agree with TRBD2. The germline V gene encodes CDR1 LNHDA and CDR2 SQIVND (reference sequence). V gave up 3 bases and J gave up 0 bases; unmatched junction bases: 3. This CDR3 is built from 17 residues. The CDR3 here is CASSILGLAANTGELFF. The CDR3 coding sequence is TGTGCCAGTAGTATCCTGGGACTAGCGGCGAACACCGGGGAGCTGTTTTTT.

This chain connects TRBV6-5 to TRBJ1-2, with D possibly TRBD1 on 5 matching bases. Trimming pared 4 bases from V and 3 bases from J, leaving 9 bases between. Germline V gene lookup returns CDR1 MNHEY and CDR2 SVGAGI. This CDR3 has 13 residues. CDR3 sequence: CASSFQGYYGYTF. The CDR3 DNA reads as TGTGCCAGCAGTTTCCAGGGCTACTATGGCTACACCTTC.

This clone appeared once. The J gene is TRBJ1-1, the V gene TRBV9; TRBD1 aligns across 12 bases. V shed 3 bases, J shed 4 bases, and the junction held 13 bases outside the gene matches. Germline V gene sequence: CDR1 SGDLS, CDR2 YYNGEE. The CDR3 spans 18 residues. CDR3 in DNA: TGTGCCAGCAGCGCCTCCGCCGGGACAGGGGGCCGAGGCACTGAAGCTTTCTTT. Protein sequence: CASSASAGTGGRGTEAFF.

The chain recombines TRBV3-1 (or the pseudogene TRBV3-2) with TRBJ2-2; TRBD2 aligns across 10 bases. The V gene's germline CDR1 is LGHDT and CDR2 YNNKEL (reference sequence). The junction had 4 bases not matched to a gene; V was cut back by 0 bases and J by 3 bases. The CDR3 consists of 17 residues. CDR3 sequence (DNA): TGTGCCAGCAGCCAAGACAGCGGGAGGGCGTACACCGGGGAGCTGTTTTTT. Translation gives CASSQDSGRAYTGELFF.

This clone appeared once. This rearrangement joins TRBV3-1 (or the pseudogene TRBV3-2) to TRBJ1-1, with D perhaps TRBD1 (6 bases). V was cut by 8 bases and J by 1 base, with 14 bases left in between. The length of the CDR3 is 14 residues. The V gene's germline CDR1 is LGHDT and CDR2 YNNKEL (reference sequence). The CDR3 loop reads CASARSGENTEAFF. The CDR3, as DNA: TGTGCCAGCGCCCGGTCAGGGGAGAACACTGAAGCTTTCTTT.

The CDR3 reads CASSFLVPSGPLNTGELFF. The CDR3 region has the DNA TGTGCCAGCAGTTTTCTTGTCCCTAGCGGACCTTTGAACACCGGGGAGCTGTTTTTT. This chain uses TRBV27 with TRBJ2-2; 7 bases are shared with TRBD2. The junction had 14 bases not matched to a gene; V was cut back by 3 bases and J by 1 base. This CDR3 contains 19 residues. Germline CDR1 is MNHEY and CDR2 is SMNVEV (reference sequence).

The genes are TRBV5-5 and TRBJ2-3, with TRBD2 identical over 7 bases. CDR3 size: 16 residues. CDR1 and CDR2 from the germline V gene are SGHKS and YYEKEE (reference sequence). The V and J ends lost 4 bases and 0 bases, in that order; junction bases with no gene match: 8. In nucleotides, the CDR3 is TGTGCCAGCAGCCCCGGGGGAGGGACTAGCACAGATACGCAGTATTTT. Translation: CASSPGGGTSTDTQYF. The variable domain in full, with the rest retrieved from reference TRBV5-5 and TRBJ2-3, is DAGVTQSPTHLIKTRGQQVTLRCSPISGHKSVSWYQQVLGQGPQFIFQYYEKEERGRGNFPDRFSARQFPNYSSELNVNALLLGDSALYLCASSPGGGTSTDTQYFGPGTRLTVL.

CDR3 sequence: CASSRETGPYGYTF. The CDR3 coding sequence is TGCGCCAGCAGCCGTGAGACAGGACCCTATGGCTACACCTTC. The chain combines TRBV5-1 with TRBJ1-2; D is possibly TRBD1 (6 bases). The germline V and J ends were trimmed by 4 bases and 4 bases, with 14 bases remaining between them. Germline V gene sequence: CDR1 SGHRS, CDR2 YFSETQ. The CDR3 extends over 14 amino acids.

This CDR3 reads CASSLGQGFSLTQYF. The CDR3 nucleotides are TGTGCCAGCAGCTTAGGACAGGGGTTTTCGTTGACCCAGTACTTC. The rearrangement uses TRBV11-3 and TRBJ2-5; 8 nucleotides align to TRBD1. The CDR3 covers 15 residues. Trimming cost V 1 base and J 7 bases; bases outside gene matches: 8. CDR1 SGHNT and CDR2 YENEEA come from the germline V gene.

This clone was observed a single time. The rearrangement links TRBV29-1 to TRBJ2-3, with a tentative D call TRBD1 (7 bases). V lost 1 base and J lost 4, with 12 bases in between. The CDR3 loop spans 14 amino acids. Germline CDR1 and CDR2: SQVTM and ANQGSEA. The CDR3 DNA reads TGCAGCGTTGAAGTCAGGGGGGCCGCAGATACGCAGTATTTT. Its protein product is CSVEVRGAADTQYF.

The chain employs TRBV30 and TRBJ2-6; TRBD1 matches 8 bases. This CDR3 contains 16 residues. V shed 4 bases, J shed 1 base, and the junction held 6 bases outside the gene matches. The germline CDR1 and CDR2 sequences are GTSNPN and SVGIG (reference sequence). The CDR3 reads CAWTGGTPSGANVLTF. As DNA, the CDR3 is TGTGCCTGGACAGGGGGCACCCCTTCTGGGGCCAACGTCCTGACTTTC.

The chain uses TRBV25-1 and TRBJ1-1, with D unresolved. The germline gives CDR1 MGHDK, CDR2 SYGVNS. CDR3 length: 14 residues. With 3 bases removed from V and 3 bases from J, the gap between germline ends came to 11 bases. The DNA of the CDR3 is TGTGCCAGCAGTGAGGCCCCGGCCCACACTGAAGCTTTCTTT. Translating gives CASSEAPAHTEAFF.

This clone was picked up one time. CDR3 sequence reads: CASTTVDRLYGYTF. The CDR3 DNA follows: TGTGCCAGCACTACGGTGGACAGGCTCTATGGCTACACCTTC. The gene calls are TRBV6-5 and TRBJ1-2, with 7 bases aligning to TRBD1. The V and J ends lost 7 bases and 4 bases, in that order; junction bases with no gene match: 9. The CDR3 extends over 14 amino acids. The germline V gene has CDR1 MNHEY and CDR2 SVGAGI.

The V gene is TRBV10-3, the J gene TRBJ1-3, with 8 nucleotides matching TRBD1. Per germline, CDR1 ENHRY and CDR2 SYGVKD. The CDR3 loop spans 15 amino acids. With V trimmed by 0 bases and J by 7 bases, 5 bases remained unmatched. The CDR3 reads CAISESQGASNTIYF. As DNA, the CDR3 is TGTGCCATCAGTGAGTCTCAGGGGGCGAGTAACACCATATATTTT.

The chain recombines TRBV5-1 with TRBJ2-1; TRBD1 might be the D (6 bases). Trimming took off 3 bases at V and 1 base at J, with 17 bases between the two ends. The CDR3 is made up of 17 amino acids. Germline V gene lookup returns CDR1 SGHRS and CDR2 YFSETQ. The CDR3 loop is CASSSSRDTDSYNEQFF. CDR3 nucleotide sequence: TGCGCCAGCAGCTCAAGCCGGGACACGGATTCCTACAATGAGCAGTTCTTC. The whole variable domain, filled in from reference TRBV5-1 and TRBJ2-1, reads KAGVTQTPRYLIKTRGQQVTLSCSPISGHRSVSWYQQTPGQGLQFLFEYFSETQRNKGNFPGRFSGRQFSNSRSEMNVSTLELGDSALYLCASSSSRDTDSYNEQFFGPGTRLTVL.

The J gene is TRBJ2-7, the V gene TRBV7-2, with D possibly TRBD2 on 5 matching bases. From germline, CDR1 is SGHTA and CDR2 FQGNSA. V was clipped by 4 bases and J by 3 bases, with 19 bases between them. The CDR3 is 16 amino acids. The DNA of the CDR3 is TGTGCCAGCAGCTCTCAGGCGGGCCTGGTAGACTACGAGCAGTACTTC. Translation gives CASSSQAGLVDYEQYF.

The chain links TRBV2 to TRBJ2-2; 7 positions agree with TRBD2. The CDR3 totals 14 residues. Germline CDR1 and CDR2: SNHLY and FYNNEI. After removal of 7 bases from V and 8 bases from J, the junction contained 10 bases not matched to a gene. CDR3 in DNA: TGTGCCAGCACCACTATCGGGACTATTGGGGAGCTGTTTTTT. This encodes CASTTIGTIGELFF. Drawing the rest from reference TRBV2 and TRBJ2-2, the complete variable domain is EPEVTQTPSHQVTQMGQEVILRCVPISNHLYFYWYRQILGQKVEFLVSFYNNEISEKSEIFDDQFSVERPDGSNFTLKIRSTKLEDSAMYFCASTTIGTIGELFFGEGSRLTVL.

The V call is TRBV19, the J call TRBJ2-7; D uncertain. The germline V gene encodes CDR1 LNHDA and CDR2 SQIVND (reference sequence). The CDR3 has 13 amino acids. Trimming removed 5 bases from V and 0 bases from J, with 8 bases in between. The CDR3 reads CASSRFNSYEQYF. The CDR3 DNA sequence: TGTGCCAGTAGTCGGTTCAACTCCTACGAGCAGTACTTC.

The genes are TRBV6-5 and TRBJ2-3; TRBD2 is a possible D gene (5 bases). This CDR3 is built from 14 residues. Per the germline V gene, CDR1 is MNHEY and CDR2 is SVGAGI. V gave up 6 bases and J gave up 0 bases, with 10 bases separating them. CDR3 coding DNA: TGTGCCAGCAGGCTAGCAGGAAGCACAGATACGCAGTATTTT. This gives the protein CASRLAGSTDTQYF.

V gene TRBV29-1 combines with J gene TRBJ2-1; TRBD2 is a possible D gene (7 bases). V was pared by 3 bases and J by 9 bases, with 12 bases between. Germline V gives CDR1 SQVTM, CDR2 ANQGSEA. This CDR3 spans 12 amino acids. The chain's CDR3 is CSVDGGDTEQFF. DNA for the CDR3: TGCAGCGTTGATGGGGGGGACACTGAGCAGTTCTTC.

J is TRBJ1-2 and V is TRBV7-9; perhaps TRBD1 as D (5 bases). Trimming left V 4 bases short and J 6 bases short, with 15 bases between. CDR1 and CDR2 (germline): SEHNR, FQNEAQ (reference sequence). This CDR3 is 14 amino acids long. The CDR3 DNA is TGTGCCAGCAGCTCCGTTTTAGGGACCAATGGCTACACCTTC. It yields the protein CASSSVLGTNGYTF.